The 24 T cell receptor beta chains below were found in one sample sequenced in a study of response to subunit inactivated influenza vaccine. TCRdb fed the RT-PCR reads into MiXCR, producing one record per CDR3 protein. The sample lists over 150,000 distinct CDR3 sequences, roughly an eighth occurring once. This specimen was CD8+ T cells sorted from PBMCs, taken 4 to 6 days after vaccination. The receptor source for this set is a man aged 50-59 years who received an inactivated influenza vaccine.

This clonotype came up a few times. CDR3 region: CASSATTSAADTQYF. CDR3 DNA: TGTGCCAGCAGCGCTACGACTAGCGCCGCAGATACGCAGTATTTT. The V and J genes are TRBV9 and TRBJ2-3; 8 bases match TRBD2. The ends lost 3 bases at V and 4 bases at J; junction bases unmatched: 7. The CDR3 is made up of 15 amino acids. Germline V gene lookup returns CDR1 SGDLS and CDR2 YYNGEE.

V is TRBV11-2 and J is TRBJ2-3; the match to TRBD1 covers 9 bases. The germline gives CDR1 SGHAT, CDR2 FQNNGV. Trimming took 9 bases from V and 1 from J; bases not matched to a gene: 5. This CDR3 has 14 amino acids. The DNA of the CDR3 is TGTGCCAGAACAAACAGGGGGCGCACAGATACGCAGTATTTT. This translates into CARTNRGRTDTQYF.

This clonotype came up a few times. The rearrangement links TRBV14 to TRBJ2-1; 11 bases are shared with TRBD2. The CDR3 covers 16 residues. Germline CDR1 reads SGHDN; CDR2 reads FVKESK. V lost 2 bases, J lost 2 bases, and 2 bases stayed unmatched. CDR3 residues: CASSQLGLAAYNEQFF. The CDR3 coding sequence is TGTGCCAGCAGCCAATTGGGACTAGCGGCCTACAATGAGCAGTTCTTC.

This chain joins TRBV19 and TRBJ2-7; the D call may be TRBD1 or TRBD2 (5 bases each). The CDR3 is 14 amino acids. The V gene lost 5 bases and the J gene lost 0 bases, with 11 bases spanning the gap. Germline values: CDR1 LNHDA, CDR2 SQIVND (reference sequence). As DNA, the CDR3 is TGTGCCAGTAGTCCCAGGGACCCCTCCTACGAGCAGTACTTC. Its protein is CASSPRDPSYEQYF.

In its sample, this clonotype was seen many times. This chain uses TRBV12-3 or TRBV12-4 with TRBJ2-1; D uncertain. The CDR3 extends over 12 amino acids. V lost 4 bases and J lost 4, with 5 bases in between. The CDR3 loop is CASSSGYNEQFF. CDR3 bases: TGTGCCAGCAGTTCCGGTTACAATGAGCAGTTCTTC.

The rearrangement uses TRBV2 and TRBJ2-5, with D possibly being TRBD2 (6 bases). Germline V gene lookup returns CDR1 SNHLY and CDR2 FYNNEI. Trimming left V 5 bases short and J 0 bases short, with 13 bases between. CDR3 length equals 15 residues. The CDR3 loop is CASSSGPMYQETQYF. DNA of the CDR3: TGTGCCAGCAGTAGCGGGCCAATGTACCAAGAGACCCAGTACTTC.

This clonotype has ten or more counts. The chain joins TRBV6-5 to TRBJ2-2, with D perhaps matching TRBD1 or TRBD2 (5 bases each). Germline lookup yields CDR1 MNHEY and CDR2 SVGAGI. The CDR3 contains 15 residues. V shed 0 bases and J shed 7 bases, with 12 bases lying between them. The CDR3 region is CASSYSMKGSGELFF. CDR3 coding DNA: TGTGCCAGCAGTTACTCGATGAAGGGGAGCGGGGAGCTGTTTTTT.

The chain joins TRBV7-9 to TRBJ1-5; 8 bases align to TRBD1. J gave up 5 bases and V 4 bases, and 7 bases lay outside the gene matches. This CDR3 has 15 residues. Germline CDR1 is SEHNR and CDR2 is FQNEAQ (reference sequence). This chain's CDR3 is CASSSSTGVDQPQHF. CDR3 coding DNA: TGTGCCAGCAGCTCCTCGACAGGGGTCGATCAGCCCCAGCATTTT.

J is TRBJ2-1 and V is TRBV28; D ambiguous. The CDR3 loop spans 13 amino acids. The germline CDR1 and CDR2 sequences are MDHEN and SYDVKM. V lost 6 bases, J lost 5 bases, and 11 bases lay in between. The DNA of the CDR3 is TGTGCCAGCAGCCTAGACCCAGACAATGAGCAGTTCTTC. Translated: CASSLDPDNEQFF.

This chain uses TRBV11-2 with TRBJ2-7; 7 bases map to TRBD2. CDR1 and CDR2 (germline): SGHAT, FQNNGV. The J segment lost 2 bases and the V segment lost 1 base, leaving 5 bases of the junction unmatched. This CDR3 contains 15 residues. Here the CDR3 reads CASSLVGGGAYEQYF. The CDR3 bases are TGTGCCAGCAGCTTAGTGGGCGGGGGAGCCTACGAGCAGTACTTC.

In this sample, this clonotype turned up a few times. V and J are TRBV4-2 and TRBJ2-2, with 9 nucleotides matching TRBD1. The CDR3 runs 16 residues. The V gene's germline CDR1 is LGHNA and CDR2 YNFKEQ. Trimming cost V 2 bases and J 0 bases; bases outside gene matches: 1. DNA for the CDR3: TGTGCCAGCAGCCAATGGACAGGGGCGAACACCGGGGAGCTGTTTTTT. It translates to CASSQWTGANTGELFF.

The chain joins TRBV29-1 to TRBJ2-1, with TRBD1 as a possible D gene (6 bases). This CDR3 has 14 amino acids. The V end was cut by 6 bases, the J end by 1 base, with 13 bases between. CDR1 is SQVTM, CDR2 ANQGSEA, per germline. The CDR3 DNA sequence: TGCAGCGTGACGACAGGTAAATCCTACAATGAGCAGTTCTTC. It translates to CSVTTGKSYNEQFF.

V gene TRBV6-5 combines with J gene TRBJ1-4; maybe TRBD1 (5 bases). Per the germline V gene, CDR1 is MNHEY and CDR2 is SVGAGI. V lost 3 bases and J lost 8, with 13 bases in between. CDR3 length: 14 amino acids. CDR3: CASSYDSLGEKLFF. CDR3 sequence (DNA): TGTGCCAGCAGTTATGACAGCTTGGGGGAAAAACTGTTTTTT.

Only a few counts were recorded for this clonotype. The chain combines TRBV5-1 with TRBJ2-7, with a weak D call TRBD1 (5 bases). With 0 bases removed from V and 11 bases from J, the gap between germline ends came to 6 bases. CDR1 is SGHRS, CDR2 YFSETQ, per germline. This CDR3 has 10 residues. As DNA, the CDR3 is TGCGCCAGCAGCTTGGGCAGGGAGTACTTC. Its translation is CASSLGREYF. Looking up the rest from reference TRBV5-1 and TRBJ2-7 gives the full variable domain: KAGVTQTPRYLIKTRGQQVTLSCSPISGHRSVSWYQQTPGQGLQFLFEYFSETQRNKGNFPGRFSGRQFSNSRSEMNVSTLELGDSALYLCASSLGREYFGPGTRLTVT.

This clonotype occurred a few times. The chain employs TRBV7-2 and TRBJ2-7; D is unresolved. Per the germline V gene, CDR1 is SGHTA and CDR2 is FQGNSA. CDR3 length: 15 residues. Trimming left V 1 base short and J 1 base short, with 11 bases between. CDR3 sequence reads: CASSLEAQQSYEQYF. CDR3 sequence (DNA): TGTGCCAGCAGCTTAGAGGCACAGCAGTCCTACGAGCAGTACTTC.

At least ten counts were recorded for this clonotype. The chain combines TRBV12-3 or TRBV12-4 with TRBJ2-7; the D gene is possibly TRBD2 (7 bases). This CDR3 contains 13 residues. V was pared by 6 bases and J by 4 bases, with 13 bases between. In nucleotides, the CDR3 is TGTGCCAGCAGCCGCGGGGGCGGGTACGAGCAGTACTTC. As protein: CASSRGGGYEQYF.

This clonotype was observed at least ten times. The chain recombines TRBV28 with TRBJ2-3; 10 bases match TRBD1. With V trimmed by 6 bases and J by 2 bases, 14 bases remained unmatched. The length of the CDR3 is 18 residues. In germline, CDR1 is MDHEN, CDR2 SYDVKM. The CDR3 loop reads CASSSSSGQGNPTDTQYF. CDR3 in DNA: TGTGCCAGCAGCTCATCCTCGGGACAGGGGAATCCCACAGATACGCAGTATTTT.

The table lists this clonotype with many counts. The gene calls are TRBV4-3 and TRBJ2-5; a possible D gene is TRBD2 (5 bases). The CDR3 is 16 amino acids. Germline-derived CDR1 and CDR2 are LGHNA and YSLEER. V was cut by 4 bases and J by 5 bases, with 20 bases left in between. The CDR3 region has the DNA TGCGCCAGCAGCCGTATCTCAGGACGGGAAAAGGAGACCCAGTACTTC. It translates to CASSRISGREKETQYF.

This clonotype was detected a few times. V and J are TRBV5-1 and TRBJ2-5; the D call may be TRBD1 or TRBD2 (5 bases each). Trimming shortened V by 2 bases and J by 4 bases, and 21 bases separated the two germline ends. Germline V gene sequence: CDR1 SGHRS, CDR2 YFSETQ. The CDR3 covers 17 residues. CDR3 region: CASSFTSGREAPETQYF. The CDR3 DNA is TGCGCCAGCAGCTTCACGTCGGGACGAGAGGCCCCAGAGACCCAGTACTTC.

This clonotype was counted only a few times. The chain carries TRBV11-2 and TRBJ2-1; D might be TRBD2 (6 bases). Looked up from germline, CDR1 is SGHAT and CDR2 is FQNNGV. V was pared by 1 base and J by 6 bases, with 25 bases between. The CDR3 covers 19 residues. The CDR3 DNA sequence: TGTGCCAGCAGCTTAGGCGGGGCGACTACCCGGAGGATCAGCAATGAGCAGTTCTTC. It specifies CASSLGGATTRRISNEQFF. Looking up the rest from reference TRBV11-2 and TRBJ2-1 gives the full variable domain: EAGVAQSPRYKIIEKRQSVAFWCNPISGHATLYWYQQILGQGPKLLIQFQNNGVVDDSQLPKDRFSAERLKGVDSTLKIQPAKLEDSAVYLCASSLGGATTRRISNEQFFGPGTRLTVL.

The chain carries TRBV6-2 or TRBV6-3 and TRBJ2-1, with TRBD2 identical over 9 bases. Germline V gives CDR1 MNHEY, CDR2 SVGEGT. This CDR3 region has 16 residues. The trim removed 5 bases at V and 4 bases at J, leaving 9 bases unmatched. As DNA, the CDR3 is TGTGCCAGCAGTAACATAGCGGGAGTATCTTACAATGAGCAGTTCTTC. It is translated as CASSNIAGVSYNEQFF.

This clonotype was picked up a small number of times. This chain links TRBV7-9 with TRBJ1-4; no clear D gene. Germline V gene sequence: CDR1 SEHNR, CDR2 FQNEAQ (reference sequence). Trimming took 1 base from V and 8 from J, leaving 11 bases between them. The CDR3 covers 14 residues. CDR3 DNA sequence: TGTGCCAGCAGCTTAGTGTTGACGGGGGAAAAACTGTTTTTT. It codes for CASSLVLTGEKLFF.

This clonotype was picked up a small number of times. The chain employs TRBV7-9 and TRBJ2-1; 12 positions match TRBD2. The junction had 8 bases not matched to a gene; V was cut back by 5 bases and J by 6 bases. The length of the CDR3 is 16 residues. The V gene's germline CDR1 is SEHNR and CDR2 FQNEAQ (reference sequence). In DNA, the CDR3 is TGTGCCAGCAGCGGAGGACCGGGACTAGCGGGCAATGAGCAGTTCTTC. It yields the protein CASSGGPGLAGNEQFF.

The chain combines TRBV5-1 with TRBJ2-4, with unresolved D. Germline V gene lookup returns CDR1 SGHRS and CDR2 YFSETQ. Trimming took 4 bases from V and 3 from J, leaving 5 bases between them. The CDR3 totals 12 residues. The CDR3 protein is CASSGDKNIQYF. Here the CDR3 DNA reads TGCGCCAGCAGCGGGGACAAAAACATTCAGTACTTC.